The 18 T cell receptor beta chains given below trace back to one sample, sequenced in a study of blood T cells in healthy people across ages. Sample-barcoded 5' priming and a J-beta primer mix drove a second PCR of 7 to 11 cycles. TCRdb processed the 5' RACE reads anew with MiXCR; each CDR3 protein has one entry. The repertoire holds around 1,800,000 distinct CDR3 sequences, with 30% to 40% as singletons. The specimen was blood. Receptors originate from a human donor in good health.

The chain carries TRBV12-5 and TRBJ1-2, with a weak D call TRBD1 (6 bases). Trimming pared 3 bases from V and 8 bases from J, leaving 13 bases between. Germline V gene lookup returns CDR1 LGHNT and CDR2 FRNRAP. The CDR3 totals 13 residues. CDR3 sequence (DNA): TGTGCTAGTGGTTTTATGGGGGCTAACGGCTACACCTTC. Residues: CASGFMGANGYTF.

The sample holds a few counts of this clonotype. The chain employs TRBV15 and TRBJ2-3; possibly TRBD1 or TRBD2 for D (5 bases each). Trimming left V 3 bases short and J 9 bases short, with 16 bases between. Germline CDR1 LNHNV, CDR2 YYDKDF (reference sequence). This CDR3 has 14 residues. Here the CDR3 DNA reads TGTGCCACCAGCAGTCCCCGAGGGGAAGCGACGCAGTATTTT. Its protein is CATSSPRGEATQYF.

V and J are TRBV9 and TRBJ2-5; the D gene is possibly TRBD1 (6 bases). The J call may be incorrect, as the DNA end agrees better with TRBJ2-7. The CDR3 totals 14 residues. Looked up from germline, CDR1 is SGDLS and CDR2 is YYNGEE. The CDR3 sequence is CASSAPGHFYEQYF. CDR3 sequence (DNA): TGTGCCAGCAGCGCCCCGGGACACTTCTACGAGCAGTACTTC.

This clonotype was detected a few times. The chain combines TRBV20-1 with TRBJ1-2; no clear D. The CDR3 is 14 amino acids. Per the germline V gene, CDR1 is DFQATT and CDR2 is SNEGSKA (reference sequence). The V and J ends lost 0 bases and 6 bases respectively, with 14 bases between them. The CDR3 bases are TGCAGTGCTAGAGATACCGTAGTGGCGGATGGCTACACCTTC. Translating gives CSARDTVVADGYTF.

This clonotype was observed a few times. This chain uses TRBV7-2 with TRBJ1-4; no firm D call. Germline CDR1 SGHTA, CDR2 FQGNSA. V shed 3 bases and J shed 5 bases, with 10 bases lying between them. The CDR3 extends over 14 amino acids. CDR3 DNA: TGTGCCAGCAGCTTTGGCCCTTCAAATGAAAAACTGTTTTTT. Translated: CASSFGPSNEKLFF.

The chain links TRBV12-3 or TRBV12-4 to TRBJ1-5, with 7 positions matching TRBD1. The J segment lost 4 bases and the V segment lost 0 bases, leaving 0 bases of the junction unmatched. CDR3 length: 14 residues. The chain's CDR3 is CASSLADRNQPQHF. The CDR3 nucleotides are TGTGCCAGCAGTTTAGCGGACAGGAATCAGCCCCAGCATTTT.

V and J are TRBV10-3 and TRBJ1-2; tentatively, D is TRBD1 (5 bases). Per germline, CDR1 ENHRY and CDR2 SYGVKD. Trimming removed 3 bases at V and 6 bases at J, with 11 bases between. The CDR3 sequence is 13 residues long. CDR3 sequence (DNA): TGTGCCATCAGTGAAACCAGGGATAATGGCTACACCTTC. It is translated as CAISETRDNGYTF.

The chain has TRBV6-1 and TRBJ1-5; D unresolved. V was trimmed by 0 bases and J by 3 bases, leaving 9 bases between them. Germline V CDR1 and CDR2: MNHNS, SASEGT. The length of the CDR3 is 15 residues. For the CDR3, the DNA is TGTGCCAGCAGTGAAGCGGCGGTCGCCAATCAGCCCCAGCATTTT. It yields the protein CASSEAAVANQPQHF.

This rearrangement joins TRBV12-3 or TRBV12-4 to TRBJ2-5; a possible D gene is TRBD1 (6 bases). The CDR3 consists of 15 residues. Trimming cost V 4 bases and J 2 bases, with 14 bases left between them. The CDR3 DNA reads TGTGCCAGCAGTTCCATGGTTCAGGGGCAAGAGACCCAGTACTTC. Amino acids: CASSSMVQGQETQYF.

The V call is TRBV20-1, the J call TRBJ1-2; D not certain. V lost 0 bases and J 2 bases, leaving 13 bases between the germline ends. Looked up from germline, CDR1 is DFQATT and CDR2 is SNEGSKA (reference sequence). This CDR3 contains 15 residues. The CDR3 nucleotides are TGCAGTGCTAGAGATGCCGGCACTCTAAACTATGGCTACACCTTC. The encoded protein is CSARDAGTLNYGYTF.

Only one count was recorded for this clonotype. The chain uses TRBV24-1 and TRBJ2-1; the D gene could be TRBD1 or TRBD2 (6 bases each). Germline assignment: CDR1 KGHDR and CDR2 SFDVKD. This CDR3 is 17 amino acids long. V was cut by 4 bases and J by 0 bases, with 15 bases left in between. CDR3 in amino acids: CATSDLGGPSSYNEQFF. The CDR3 DNA reads TGTGCCACCAGTGACCTGGGGGGCCCTAGCTCCTACAATGAGCAGTTCTTC.

J is TRBJ1-1 and V is TRBV19; 7 bases are a match to TRBD1. CDR1 LNHDA and CDR2 SQIVND come from the germline V gene (reference sequence). The CDR3 extends over 15 amino acids. Trimming at V came to 5 bases and at J to 1 base, leaving 7 bases not matched to a gene. The CDR3 loop is CASSPPDRTNTEAFF. DNA of the CDR3: TGTGCCAGTAGTCCTCCGGACAGGACGAACACTGAAGCTTTCTTT.

This clonotype was picked up a small number of times. J is TRBJ2-1 and V is TRBV5-1; 9 bases match TRBD1. The CDR3 runs to 15 residues. Germline lookup yields CDR1 SGHRS and CDR2 YFSETQ. Unmatched junction bases numbered 9, after V lost 4 bases and J lost 7 bases. The CDR3 region is CASSQSPGTGNEQFF. The CDR3 DNA is TGCGCCAGCAGCCAAAGTCCCGGGACAGGGAATGAGCAGTTCTTC.

The rearrangement links TRBV4-3 to TRBJ1-2; the D gene is possibly TRBD1 (5 bases). V dropped 4 bases and J dropped 0 bases, with 15 bases sitting between them. The CDR3 contains 16 residues. The germline CDR1 and CDR2 sequences are LGHNA and YSLEER. The CDR3 DNA reads as TGCGCCAGCAGCCCGGGGGTCCCGGATGCTAACTATGGCTACACCTTC. It encodes CASSPGVPDANYGYTF.

This clonotype was detected once. This could be a read error, since a much larger clone is one nucleotide away. This chain joins TRBV2 and TRBJ1-5; the D gene is possibly TRBD1 (6 bases). Germline values: CDR1 SNHLY, CDR2 FYNNEI. The CDR3 runs 16 residues. The CDR3 loop reads CTSSDPGVGGNQPQHF. CDR3 sequence (DNA): TGTACCAGCAGCGACCCAGGGGTTGGCGGCAATCAGCCCCAGCATTTT.

Only a few counts were recorded for this clonotype. The V and J genes are TRBV25-1 and TRBJ2-7; D not resolved. Germline V gene sequence: CDR1 MGHDK, CDR2 SYGVNS. The CDR3 consists of 12 residues. Trimming removed 2 bases from V and 6 bases from J, with 8 bases in between. The CDR3 loop is CASSETTGEQYF. CDR3 DNA: TGTGCCAGCAGTGAAACGACGGGCGAGCAGTACTTC.

This clonotype was counted a few times. This chain joins TRBV12-3 or TRBV12-4 and TRBJ2-4; TRBD1 aligns across 7 bases. This CDR3 is built from 13 residues. V shed 8 bases and J 7 bases; nucleotides not matched to a gene: 8. CDR3 in DNA: TGTGCCAGCGGATGGACAGGACGGAACATTCAGTACTTC. Translating it yields CASGWTGRNIQYF.

This clonotype has only a few counts. The rearrangement joins TRBV4-1 to TRBJ1-5; 7 bases map to TRBD1. This CDR3 spans 17 amino acids. Looked up from germline, CDR1 is MGHRA and CDR2 is YSYEKL. J gave up 2 bases and V 5 bases, and 12 bases lay outside the gene matches. The CDR3 spells CASSSGLTGTGNQPQHF. DNA for the CDR3: TGCGCCAGCAGCTCCGGATTGACAGGGACGGGCAATCAGCCCCAGCATTTT.